The clone carrying this T cell receptor beta chain was picked up one time. Its antigen is unknown. The data were taken from a study of OX40 agonist ivuxolimab in advanced cancers. The overall study: The patients received agonistic anti-OX40 (CD134) antibody ivuxolimab. A mean age of around 63 years, range roughly 20 to 90, was recorded, and 82.7% were male.

Sequencing used immunoSEQ multiplex PCR; TCRdb keeps in-frame clones, though not all of them. The sample records about 27,000 clones, approximately 78% being singletons. Overall study findings and caveats: At 0.1 to 3.0 mg/kg and by week 6, CD4+ and CD8+ T cells in the blood had expanded clonally. CD4+ T cells averaged fewer expanded clones than CD8+ T cells.

Sample: CD4+ or CD8+ T cells sorted from blood, taken in a trial of the OX40 agonist ivuxolimab. The TCR originated in an adult with an advanced solid tumor such as melanoma, head and neck, liver or kidney cancer.

CDR3 sequence reads: CASSLRGNYGYTF. The CDR3 nucleotides are TGTGCCAGCAGTTTAAGGGGGAACTATGGCTACACCTTC. The chain has TRBV27 and TRBJ1-2, with a tentative D call TRBD1 (6 bases). The CDR3 spans 13 residues. V was trimmed by 2 bases and J by 2 bases, leaving 6 bases between them. Germline CDR1 MNHEY, CDR2 SMNVEV (reference sequence).